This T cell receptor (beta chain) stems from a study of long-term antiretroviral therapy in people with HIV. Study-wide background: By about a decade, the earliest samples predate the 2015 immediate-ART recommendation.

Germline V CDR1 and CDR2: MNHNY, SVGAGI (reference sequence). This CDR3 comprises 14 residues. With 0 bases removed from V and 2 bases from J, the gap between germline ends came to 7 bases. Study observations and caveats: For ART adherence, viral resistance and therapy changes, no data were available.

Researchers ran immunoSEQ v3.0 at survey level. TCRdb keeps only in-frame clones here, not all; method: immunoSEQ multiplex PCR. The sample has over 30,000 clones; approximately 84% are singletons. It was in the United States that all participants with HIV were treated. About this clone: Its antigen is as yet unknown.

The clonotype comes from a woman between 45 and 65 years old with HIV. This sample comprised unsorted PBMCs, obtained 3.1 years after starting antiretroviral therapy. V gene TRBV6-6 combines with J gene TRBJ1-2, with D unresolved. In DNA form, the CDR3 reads TGTGCCAGCAGTTACTCGAATGGAAACTATGGCTACACCTTC. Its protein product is CASSYSNGNYGYTF.